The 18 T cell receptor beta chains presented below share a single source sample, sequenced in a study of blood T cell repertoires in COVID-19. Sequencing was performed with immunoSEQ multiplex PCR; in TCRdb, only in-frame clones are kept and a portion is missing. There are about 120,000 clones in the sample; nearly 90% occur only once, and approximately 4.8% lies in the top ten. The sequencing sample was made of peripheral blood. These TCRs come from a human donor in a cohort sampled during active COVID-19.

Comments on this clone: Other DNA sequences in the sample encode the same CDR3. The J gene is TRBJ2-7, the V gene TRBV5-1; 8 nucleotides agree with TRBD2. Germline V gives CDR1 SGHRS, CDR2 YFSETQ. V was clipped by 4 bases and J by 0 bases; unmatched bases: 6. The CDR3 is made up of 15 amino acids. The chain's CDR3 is CASSPLAGSSYEQYF. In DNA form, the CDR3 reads TGCGCCAGCAGCCCCTTAGCGGGGAGCTCCTACGAGCAGTACTTC.

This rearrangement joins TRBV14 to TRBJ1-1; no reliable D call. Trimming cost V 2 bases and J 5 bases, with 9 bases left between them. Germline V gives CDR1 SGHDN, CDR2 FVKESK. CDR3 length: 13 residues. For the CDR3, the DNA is TGTGCCAGCAGCCAAATGAGGCAGACTGAAGCTTTCTTT. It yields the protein CASSQMRQTEAFF.

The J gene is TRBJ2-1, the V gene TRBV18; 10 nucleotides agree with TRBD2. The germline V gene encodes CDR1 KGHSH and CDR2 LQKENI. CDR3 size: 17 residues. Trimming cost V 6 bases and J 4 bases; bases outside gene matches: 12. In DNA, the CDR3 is TGTGCCAGCTCGCCAACCAACCCGGGACTAGCGTACAATGAGCAGTTCTTC. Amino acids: CASSPTNPGLAYNEQFF.

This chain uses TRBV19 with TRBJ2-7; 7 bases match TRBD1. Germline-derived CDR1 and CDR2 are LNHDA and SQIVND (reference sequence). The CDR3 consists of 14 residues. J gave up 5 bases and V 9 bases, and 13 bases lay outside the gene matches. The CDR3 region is CASAGTVKDDEQYF. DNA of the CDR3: TGTGCCAGCGCCGGGACAGTAAAGGATGACGAGCAGTACTTC.

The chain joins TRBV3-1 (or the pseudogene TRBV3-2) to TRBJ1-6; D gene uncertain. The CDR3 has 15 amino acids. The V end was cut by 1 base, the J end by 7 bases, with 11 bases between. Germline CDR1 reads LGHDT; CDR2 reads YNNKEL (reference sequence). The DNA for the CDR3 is TGTGCCAGCAGCCAAGTGGAGACGCCGAATTCACCCCTCCACTTT. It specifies CASSQVETPNSPLHF.

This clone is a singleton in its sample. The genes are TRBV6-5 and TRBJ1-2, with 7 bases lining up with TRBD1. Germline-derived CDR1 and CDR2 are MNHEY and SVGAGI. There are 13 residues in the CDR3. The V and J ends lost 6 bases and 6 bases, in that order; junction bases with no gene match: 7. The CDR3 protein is CASRERTGNGYTF. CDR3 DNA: TGTGCCAGCAGAGAGAGGACAGGCAATGGCTACACCTTC.

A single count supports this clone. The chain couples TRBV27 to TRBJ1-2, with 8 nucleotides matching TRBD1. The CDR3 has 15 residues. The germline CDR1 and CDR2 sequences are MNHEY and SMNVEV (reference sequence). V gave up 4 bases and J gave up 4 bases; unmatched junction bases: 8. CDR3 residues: CASSSVDRGIYGYTF. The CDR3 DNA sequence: TGTGCCAGCAGTTCGGTAGACAGGGGAATCTATGGCTACACCTTC.

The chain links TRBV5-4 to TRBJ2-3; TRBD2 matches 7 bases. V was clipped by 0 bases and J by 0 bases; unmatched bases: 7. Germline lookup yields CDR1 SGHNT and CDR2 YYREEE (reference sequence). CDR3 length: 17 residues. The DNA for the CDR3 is TGTGCCAGCAGCTTGGGGCTAGCGGAAGCTAGCACAGATACGCAGTATTTT. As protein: CASSLGLAEASTDTQYF.

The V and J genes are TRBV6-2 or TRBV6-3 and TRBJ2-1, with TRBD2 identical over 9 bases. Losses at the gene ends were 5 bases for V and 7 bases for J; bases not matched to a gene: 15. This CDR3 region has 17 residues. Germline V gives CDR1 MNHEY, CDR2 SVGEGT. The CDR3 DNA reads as TGTGCCAGCAGTCACCCGGGACTAGCTTTAGCTGGGAATGAGCAGTTCTTC. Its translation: CASSHPGLALAGNEQFF.

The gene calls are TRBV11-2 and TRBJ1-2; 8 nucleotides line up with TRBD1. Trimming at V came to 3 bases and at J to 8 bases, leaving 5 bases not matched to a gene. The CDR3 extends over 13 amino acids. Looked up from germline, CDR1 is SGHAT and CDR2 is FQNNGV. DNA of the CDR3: TGTGCCAGCAGCTTTCAGGGGGCGGGCGGCTACACCTTC. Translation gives CASSFQGAGGYTF.

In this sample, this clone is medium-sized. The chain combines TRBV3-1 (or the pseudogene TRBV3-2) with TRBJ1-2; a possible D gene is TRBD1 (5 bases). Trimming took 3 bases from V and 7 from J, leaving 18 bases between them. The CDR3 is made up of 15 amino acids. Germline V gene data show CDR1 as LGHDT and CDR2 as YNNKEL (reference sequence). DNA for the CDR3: TGTGCCAGCAGCCATGGCGTAAACTACGGGGGTGGCTACACCTTC. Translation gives CASSHGVNYGGGYTF.

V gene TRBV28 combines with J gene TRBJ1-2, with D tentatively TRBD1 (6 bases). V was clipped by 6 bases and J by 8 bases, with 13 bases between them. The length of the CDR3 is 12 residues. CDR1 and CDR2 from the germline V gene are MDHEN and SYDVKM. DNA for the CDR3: TGTGCCAGCAGCATAGCGGGGGGCGGCTACACCTTC. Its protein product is CASSIAGGGYTF.

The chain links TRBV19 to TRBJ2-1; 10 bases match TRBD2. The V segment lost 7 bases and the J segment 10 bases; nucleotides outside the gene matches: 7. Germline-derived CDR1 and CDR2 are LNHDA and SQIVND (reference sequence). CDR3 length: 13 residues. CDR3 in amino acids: CASTLAGVGEQFF. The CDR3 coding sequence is TGTGCCAGTACCCTAGCGGGAGTAGGGGAGCAGTTCTTC.

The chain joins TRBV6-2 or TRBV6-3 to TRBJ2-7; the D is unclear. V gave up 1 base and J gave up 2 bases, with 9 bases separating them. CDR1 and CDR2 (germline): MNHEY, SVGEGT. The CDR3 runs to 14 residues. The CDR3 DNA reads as TGTGCCAGCAGTTACTTTACGGGTACCTACGAGCAGTACTTC. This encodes CASSYFTGTYEQYF.

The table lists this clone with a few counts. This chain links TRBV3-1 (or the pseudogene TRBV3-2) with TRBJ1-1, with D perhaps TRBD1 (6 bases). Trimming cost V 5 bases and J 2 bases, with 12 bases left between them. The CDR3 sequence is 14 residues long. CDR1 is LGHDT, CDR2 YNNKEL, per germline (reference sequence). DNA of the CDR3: TGTGCCAGCAGCTTTCTACAGGGAAACACTGAAGCTTTCTTT. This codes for CASSFLQGNTEAFF.

CDR3 in DNA: TGCAGTGCTAGCGGGCAAGAGACCCAGTACTTC. Translating gives CSASGQETQYF. The chain is built from TRBV20-1 and TRBJ2-5; the D is unclear. Trimming removed 3 bases from V and 2 bases from J, with 4 bases in between. CDR3 length: 11 residues. Per the germline V gene, CDR1 is DFQATT and CDR2 is SNEGSKA (reference sequence).

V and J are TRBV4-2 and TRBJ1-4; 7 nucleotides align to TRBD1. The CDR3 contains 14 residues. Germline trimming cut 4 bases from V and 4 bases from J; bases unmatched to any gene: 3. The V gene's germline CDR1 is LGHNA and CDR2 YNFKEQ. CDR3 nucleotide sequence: TGTGCCAGCAGCCTGGACAGGCTTAATGAAAAACTGTTTTTT. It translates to CASSLDRLNEKLFF.

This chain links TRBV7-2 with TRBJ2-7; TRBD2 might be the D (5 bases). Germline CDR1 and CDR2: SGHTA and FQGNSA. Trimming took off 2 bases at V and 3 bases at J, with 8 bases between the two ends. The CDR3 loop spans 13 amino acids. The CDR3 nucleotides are TGTGCCAGCAGCTTAAACGGAGGCTACGAGCAGTACTTC. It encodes CASSLNGGYEQYF.